Presented here are 6 T cell receptor beta chains from one specimen sequenced in a study of blood T cells in healthy people across ages. Through a sample-barcoded 5' primer and a J-beta primer mix, a second PCR was run for 7 to 11 cycles. A single record per CDR3 protein comes from TCRdb applying MiXCR to the 5' RACE reads. The data contain 450,000 to 600,000 distinct CDR3 sequences, about 27% of them singletons. The same sample was also used in a study of T cells of mothers and their children.

The sample was blood. All receptors come from a boy under 10 years old in good health.

The rearrangement links TRBV12-3 or TRBV12-4 to TRBJ2-1; D not resolved. V lost 6 bases, J lost 14 bases, and 17 bases lay in between. The CDR3 extends over 12 amino acids. CDR3 loop: CASSPSSIQKFF. CDR3 DNA sequence: TGTGCCAGCAGCCCCTCTAGTATACAGAAGTTCTTC.

The chain joins TRBV20-1 to TRBJ2-5; 13 bases line up with TRBD2. Trimming took 4 bases from V and 3 from J; bases not matched to a gene: 2. The CDR3 sequence is 14 residues long. Germline loops: CDR1 DFQATT, CDR2 SNEGSKA (reference sequence). CDR3 in DNA: TGCAGTGCTACAGGACTAGCGGGAGAAGAGACCCAGTACTTC. It is translated as CSATGLAGEETQYF.

The chain is built from TRBV28 and TRBJ1-1; TRBD1 matches at 7 bases. The CDR3 totals 16 residues. The germline V gene encodes CDR1 MDHEN and CDR2 SYDVKM. V gave up 3 bases and J gave up 1 base; unmatched junction bases: 8. The DNA for the CDR3 is TGTGCCAGCAGTTTTTTACCGGGACAGAGGAACACTGAAGCTTTCTTT. Amino acids: CASSFLPGQRNTEAFF. Complete variable domain (other parts from reference TRBV28 and TRBJ1-1): DVKVTQSSRYLVKRTGEKVFLECVQDMDHENMFWYRQDPGLGLRLIYFSYDVKMKEKGDIPEGYSVSREKKERFSLILESASTNQTSMYLCASSFLPGQRNTEAFFGQGTRLTVV.

The rearrangement uses TRBV9 and TRBJ1-2, with D unclear. The CDR3 runs 16 residues. Trimming removed 3 bases at V and 4 bases at J, with 19 bases between. Germline V gene lookup returns CDR1 SGDLS and CDR2 YYNGEE. CDR3 region: CASSGEIRTAVYGYTF. Written as DNA, the CDR3 is TGTGCCAGCAGCGGAGAAATACGGACCGCTGTCTATGGCTACACCTTC. Variable domain in full (rest from reference TRBV9 and TRBJ1-2): DSGVTQTPKHLITATGQRVTLRCSPRSGDLSVYWYQQSLDQGLQFLIQYYNGEERAKGNILERFSAQQFPDLHSELNLSSLELGDSALYFCASSGEIRTAVYGYTFGSGTRLTVV.

A remark on this clonotype: No conserved phenylalanine or tryptophan is present at the end of the CDR3, so a read error is the likely explanation. V is TRBV27 and J is TRBJ2-7, with TRBD1 matching over 9 bases. This CDR3 spans 15 amino acids. Trimming removed 3 bases from V and 0 bases from J; junction bases left unmatched: 3. Per germline, CDR1 MNHEY and CDR2 SMNVEV (reference sequence). Here the CDR3 reads CASSFRDRASYEQYS. CDR3 coding DNA: TGTGCCAGCAGTTTCCGGGACAGGGCCTCCTACGAGCAGTACTCC.

The chain carries TRBV15 and TRBJ1-1, with 11 bases aligning to TRBD1. Germline lookup yields CDR1 LNHNV and CDR2 YYDKDF (reference sequence). V shed 3 bases, J shed 11 bases, and the junction held 5 bases outside the gene matches. This CDR3 spans 13 amino acids. For the CDR3, the DNA is TGTGCCACCAGCAGCGGACAGGGGGCGAGGGCTTTCTTT. This translates into CATSSGQGARAFF.